This is a list of T cell receptor beta chains from one sample in a study of T cell responses to AZD1222 COVID-19 vaccine. The protocol was immunoSEQ multiplex PCR, while the TCRdb copy is restricted to in-frame clones and leaves out a portion. The data hold 150,000 to 200,000 clones, with about 92% observed a single time. This specimen was peripheral blood, taken on day 0 of AZD1222 vaccination. The receptors here all came from an adult in good health. CDR3s include the opening cysteine and the closing phenylalanine or tryptophan. The D gene is left open where the match is weak. Clone size is shown for a subset of rows, as once, few, many or a class of expanded clone.

TGCGCCAGCAGCTTGCTGGACACCGACTACAATGAGCAGTTCTTC | CASSLLDTDYNEQFF | NA | TRBJ2-1 | TRBV5-1 | NA
TGTGCCAGCAGCCCGTGGGTCGAGCGGGAGAGGAATGAGCAGTTCTTC | CASSPWVERERNEQFF | once | TRBJ2-1 | TRBV3-1/TRBV3-2 | TRBD2
TGTGCCAGCAGCCGTGGTGGAGGGGCCTGGGAGACCCAGTACTTC | CASSRGGGAWETQYF | NA | TRBJ2-5 | TRBV5-8 | NA
TGTGCCAGCAGTGAAGCATGGGGGAGGAACACCATATATTTT | CASSEAWGRNTIYF | NA | TRBJ1-3 | TRBV6-1 | NA
TGTGCCATCAGGGGACAGCATATCTATGGCTACACCTTC | CAIRGQHIYGYTF | NA | TRBJ1-2 | TRBV10-3 | TRBD1
TGCGCCAGCAGCCAAGATGTCAGCCTAGAGGTTGGCTACACCTTC | CASSQDVSLEVGYTF | NA | TRBJ1-2 | TRBV4-1 | NA
TGTGCCAGCAGCTTGGCGCCGGTCTCTGGAAACACCATATATTTT | CASSLAPVSGNTIYF | NA | TRBJ1-3 | TRBV5-4 | NA
TGCGCCAGCAGTCAATCCCGCAGGGGATGTAACAAAAACATTCAGTACTTC | CASSQSRRGCNKNIQYF | NA | TRBJ2-4 | TRBV23-1 | NA
TGTGCCAGCAGTTACGGACTAGCGGGAGTGGGGGAGCAGTTCTTC | CASSYGLAGVGEQFF | NA | TRBJ2-1 | TRBV6-5 | TRBD2
TGTGCCAGCAGCTTGACCGGGACAGGGGTTTTCCTAGGAGAAAAACTGTTTTTT | CASSLTGTGVFLGEKLFF | once | TRBJ1-4 | TRBV7-8 | TRBD1
TGTGCCAGCAGCCGTTGGGACAGGGGGGACTATGGCTACACCTTC | CASSRWDRGDYGYTF | NA | TRBJ1-2 | TRBV6-5 | TRBD1
TGTGCCAGCAGCTTGGAGCCTCTGAAAGCCCAGCATTTT | CASSLEPLKAQHF | NA | TRBJ1-5 | TRBV11-2 | NA